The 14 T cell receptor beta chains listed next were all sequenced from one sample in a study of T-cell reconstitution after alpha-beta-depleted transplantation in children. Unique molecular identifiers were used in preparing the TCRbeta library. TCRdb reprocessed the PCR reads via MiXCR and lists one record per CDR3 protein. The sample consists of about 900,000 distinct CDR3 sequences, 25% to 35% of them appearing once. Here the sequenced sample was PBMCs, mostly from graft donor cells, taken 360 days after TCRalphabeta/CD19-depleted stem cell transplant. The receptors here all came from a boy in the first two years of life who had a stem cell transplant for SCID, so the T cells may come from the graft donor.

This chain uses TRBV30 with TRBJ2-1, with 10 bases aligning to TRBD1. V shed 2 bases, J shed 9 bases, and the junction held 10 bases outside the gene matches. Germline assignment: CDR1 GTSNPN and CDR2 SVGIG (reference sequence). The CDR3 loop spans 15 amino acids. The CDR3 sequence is CAWSLDRGHFSEQFF. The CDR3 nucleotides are TGTGCCTGGAGTCTCGACAGGGGGCATTTTAGTGAGCAGTTCTTC.

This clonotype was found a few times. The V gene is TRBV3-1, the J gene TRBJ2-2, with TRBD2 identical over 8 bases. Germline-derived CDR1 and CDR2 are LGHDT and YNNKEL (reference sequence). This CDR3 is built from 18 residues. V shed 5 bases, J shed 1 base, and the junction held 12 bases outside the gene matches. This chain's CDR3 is CASSTHRGGWGNTGELFF. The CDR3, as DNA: TGTGCCAGCAGCACCCATCGGGGGGGCTGGGGGAACACCGGGGAGCTGTTTTTT.

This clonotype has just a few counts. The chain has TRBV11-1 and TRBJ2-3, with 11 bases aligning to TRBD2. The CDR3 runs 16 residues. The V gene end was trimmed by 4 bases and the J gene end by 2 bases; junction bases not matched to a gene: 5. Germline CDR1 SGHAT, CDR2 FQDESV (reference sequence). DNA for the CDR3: TGTGCCAGCAGCTCCAGGACTAGCGGGTTCACAGATACGCAGTATTTT. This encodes CASSSRTSGFTDTQYF.

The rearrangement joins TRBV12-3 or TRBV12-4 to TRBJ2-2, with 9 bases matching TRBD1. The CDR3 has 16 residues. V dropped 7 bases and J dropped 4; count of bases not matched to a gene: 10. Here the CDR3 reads CASNRDRVRSTGELFF. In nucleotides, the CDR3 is TGTGCCAGCAACCGGGACAGGGTACGGAGCACCGGGGAGCTGTTTTTT.

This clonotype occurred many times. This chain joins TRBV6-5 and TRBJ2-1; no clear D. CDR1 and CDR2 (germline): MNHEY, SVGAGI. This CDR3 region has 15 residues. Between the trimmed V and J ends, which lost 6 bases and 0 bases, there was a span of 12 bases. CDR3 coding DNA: TGTGCCAGCAGCTATAGGGTGAGCTCCTACAATGAGCAGTTCTTC. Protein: CASSYRVSSYNEQFF.

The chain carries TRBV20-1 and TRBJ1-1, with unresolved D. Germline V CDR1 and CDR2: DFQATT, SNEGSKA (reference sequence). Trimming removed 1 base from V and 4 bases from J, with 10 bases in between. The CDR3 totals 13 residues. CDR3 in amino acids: CSARAGRSTEAFF. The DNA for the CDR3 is TGCAGTGCTAGAGCAGGTCGGAGCACTGAAGCTTTCTTT.

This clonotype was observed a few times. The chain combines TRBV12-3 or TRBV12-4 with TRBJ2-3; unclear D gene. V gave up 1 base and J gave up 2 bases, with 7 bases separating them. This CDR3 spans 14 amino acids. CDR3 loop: CASSLGWPTDTQYF. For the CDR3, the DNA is TGTGCCAGCAGTTTAGGGTGGCCCACAGATACGCAGTATTTT.

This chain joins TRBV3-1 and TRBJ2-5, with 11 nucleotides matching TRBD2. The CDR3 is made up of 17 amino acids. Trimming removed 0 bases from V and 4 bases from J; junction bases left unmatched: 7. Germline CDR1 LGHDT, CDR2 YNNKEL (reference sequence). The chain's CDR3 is CASSQDFSGGARETQYF. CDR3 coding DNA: TGTGCCAGCAGCCAAGATTTTAGCGGGGGGGCGCGAGAGACCCAGTACTTC.

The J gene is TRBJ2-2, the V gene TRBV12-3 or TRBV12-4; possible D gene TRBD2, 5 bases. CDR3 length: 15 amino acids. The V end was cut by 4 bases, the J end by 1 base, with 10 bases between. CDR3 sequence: CASSSRTENTGELFF. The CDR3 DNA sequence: TGTGCCAGCAGTTCCAGGACTGAGAACACCGGGGAGCTGTTTTTT.

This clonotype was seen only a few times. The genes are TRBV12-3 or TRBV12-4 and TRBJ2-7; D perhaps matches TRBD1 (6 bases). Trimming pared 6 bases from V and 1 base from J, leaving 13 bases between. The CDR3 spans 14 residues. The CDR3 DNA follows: TGTGCCAGCAGGGGACAATCGGGTTCCTACGAGCAGTACTTC. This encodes CASRGQSGSYEQYF.

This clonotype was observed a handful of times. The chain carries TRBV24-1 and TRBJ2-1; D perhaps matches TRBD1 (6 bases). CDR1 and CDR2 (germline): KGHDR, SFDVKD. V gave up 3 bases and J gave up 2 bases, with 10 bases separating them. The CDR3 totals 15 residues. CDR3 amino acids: CATSDPYRAYNEQFF. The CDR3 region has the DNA TGTGCCACCAGTGATCCCTACAGGGCCTACAATGAGCAGTTCTTC.

CDR3 coding DNA: TGTGCCAGCACCAACAGCGACCAAGAGACCCAGTACTTC. Encoded protein: CASTNSDQETQYF. The chain couples TRBV12-3 or TRBV12-4 to TRBJ2-5; D is uncertain. V lost 7 bases, J lost 0 bases, and 9 bases lay in between. The CDR3 spans 13 residues.

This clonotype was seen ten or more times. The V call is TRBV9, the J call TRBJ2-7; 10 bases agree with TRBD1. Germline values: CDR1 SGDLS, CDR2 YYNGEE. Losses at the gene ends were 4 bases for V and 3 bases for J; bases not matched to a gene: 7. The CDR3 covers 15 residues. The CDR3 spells CASSPTGTGVYEQYF. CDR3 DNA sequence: TGTGCCAGCAGCCCGACCGGGACAGGGGTCTACGAGCAGTACTTC.

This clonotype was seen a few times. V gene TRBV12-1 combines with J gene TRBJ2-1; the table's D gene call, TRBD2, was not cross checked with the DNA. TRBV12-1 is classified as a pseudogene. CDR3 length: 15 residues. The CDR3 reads CASRQAGPGYNEQFF. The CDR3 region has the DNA TGTGCCAGCCGCCAAGCGGGACCTGGTTACAATGAGCAGTTCTTC.